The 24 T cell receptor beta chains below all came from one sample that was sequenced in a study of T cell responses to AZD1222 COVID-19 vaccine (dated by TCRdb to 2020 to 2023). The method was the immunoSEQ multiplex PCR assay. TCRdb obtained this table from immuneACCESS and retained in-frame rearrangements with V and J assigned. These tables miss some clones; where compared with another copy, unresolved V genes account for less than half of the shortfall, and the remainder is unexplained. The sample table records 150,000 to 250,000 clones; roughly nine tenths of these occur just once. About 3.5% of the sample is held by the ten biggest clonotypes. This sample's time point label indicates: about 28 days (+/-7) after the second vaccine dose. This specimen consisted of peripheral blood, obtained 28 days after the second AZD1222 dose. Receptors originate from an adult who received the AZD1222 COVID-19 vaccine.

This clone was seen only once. CDR3 sequence (DNA): TGTGCCAGTACACGACAGAGCTTGAACACTGAAGCTTTCTTT. The encoded protein is CASTRQSLNTEAFF. The rearrangement links TRBV5-5 to TRBJ1-1; tentative D call: TRBD1 (5 bases). The CDR3 has 14 amino acids. Trimming took off 8 bases at V and 0 bases at J, with 14 bases between the two ends. Germline CDR1 is SGHKS and CDR2 is YYEKEE (reference sequence).

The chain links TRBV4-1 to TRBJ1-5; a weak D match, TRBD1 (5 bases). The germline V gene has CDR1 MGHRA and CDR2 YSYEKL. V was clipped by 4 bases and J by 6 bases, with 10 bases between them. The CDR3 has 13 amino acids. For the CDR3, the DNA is TGCGCCAGCAGCCTAACCAGGGCTCAGCCCCAGCATTTT. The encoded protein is CASSLTRAQPQHF.

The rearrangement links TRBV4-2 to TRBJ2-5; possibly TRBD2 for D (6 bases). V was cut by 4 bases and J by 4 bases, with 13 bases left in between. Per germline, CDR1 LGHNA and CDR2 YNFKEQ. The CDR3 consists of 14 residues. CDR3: CASSPDYSRETQYF. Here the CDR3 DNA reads TGTGCCAGCAGCCCGGACTACTCCAGAGAGACCCAGTACTTC.

For the CDR3, the DNA is TGTGCCAGCAGCCATGGGACTAGTCCTACACAGGAGCAGTTCTTC. Translation: CASSHGTSPTQEQFF. V and J are TRBV7-3 and TRBJ2-1, with TRBD2 identical over 8 bases. Trimming cost V 5 bases and J 10 bases; bases outside gene matches: 13. This CDR3 is built from 15 residues. Per the germline V gene, CDR1 is SGHTA and CDR2 is FQGTGA.

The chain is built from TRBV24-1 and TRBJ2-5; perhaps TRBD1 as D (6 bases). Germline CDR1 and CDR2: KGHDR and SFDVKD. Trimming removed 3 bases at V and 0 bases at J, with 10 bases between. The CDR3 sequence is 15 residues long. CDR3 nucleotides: TGTGCCACCAGTGATACTCAGGGGTACCAAGAGACCCAGTACTTC. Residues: CATSDTQGYQETQYF.

CDR3 sequence reads: CASSYLGYGYTF. In DNA form, the CDR3 reads TGTGCCAGCAGTTACCTGGGGTATGGCTACACCTTC. The gene calls are TRBV28 and TRBJ1-2; D ambiguous. Germline V lookup: CDR1 MDHEN, CDR2 SYDVKM. The CDR3 is 12 residues long. Trimming removed 4 bases from V and 5 bases from J, with 8 bases in between.

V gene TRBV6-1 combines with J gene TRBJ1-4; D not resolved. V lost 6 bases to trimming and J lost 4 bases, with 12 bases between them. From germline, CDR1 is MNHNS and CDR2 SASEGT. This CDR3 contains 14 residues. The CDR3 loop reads CASSPRAINEKLFF. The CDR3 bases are TGTGCCAGCAGCCCCCGGGCCATTAATGAAAAACTGTTTTTT.

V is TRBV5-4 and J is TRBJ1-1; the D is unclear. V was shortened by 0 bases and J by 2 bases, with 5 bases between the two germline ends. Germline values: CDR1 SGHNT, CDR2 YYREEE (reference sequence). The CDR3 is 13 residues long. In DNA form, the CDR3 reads TGTGCCAGCAGCTTGGGTCGAAACACTGAAGCTTTCTTT. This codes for CASSLGRNTEAFF.

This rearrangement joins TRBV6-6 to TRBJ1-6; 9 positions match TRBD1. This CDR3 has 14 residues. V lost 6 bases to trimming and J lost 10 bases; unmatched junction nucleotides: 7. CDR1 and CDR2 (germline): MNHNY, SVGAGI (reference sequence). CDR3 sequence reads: CASRGTGIRSPLHF. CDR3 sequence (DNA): TGTGCCAGCAGGGGGACAGGGATTCGGTCACCCCTCCACTTT.

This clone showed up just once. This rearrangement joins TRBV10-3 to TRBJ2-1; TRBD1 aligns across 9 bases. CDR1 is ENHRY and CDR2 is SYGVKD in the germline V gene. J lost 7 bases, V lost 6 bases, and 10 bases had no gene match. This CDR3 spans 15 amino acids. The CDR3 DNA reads TGTGCCATCAGCCGGACAGGGGCTACATCAAATGAGCAGTTCTTC. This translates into CAISRTGATSNEQFF.

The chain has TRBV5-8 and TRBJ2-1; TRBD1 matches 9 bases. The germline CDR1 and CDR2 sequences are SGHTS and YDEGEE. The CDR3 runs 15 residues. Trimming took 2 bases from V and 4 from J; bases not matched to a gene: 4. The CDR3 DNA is TGTGCCAGCAGCTTTTTCGGGACAGGGTACAATGAGCAGTTCTTC. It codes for CASSFFGTGYNEQFF.

The CDR3, as DNA: TGTGCCAGCAGCGTAGGTGTGGGTTACCAGCATTTT. Protein sequence: CASSVGVGYQHF. The rearrangement uses TRBV9 and TRBJ1-5; D uncertain. V was shortened by 0 bases and J by 12 bases, with 10 bases between the two germline ends. Germline V gives CDR1 SGDLS, CDR2 YYNGEE. This CDR3 comprises 12 residues.

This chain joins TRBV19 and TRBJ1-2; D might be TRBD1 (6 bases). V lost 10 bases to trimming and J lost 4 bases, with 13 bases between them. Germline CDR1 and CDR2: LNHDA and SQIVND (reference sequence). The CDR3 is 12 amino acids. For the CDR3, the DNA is TGTGCCATTTCGGACAGTCGCTATGGCTACACCTTC. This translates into CAISDSRYGYTF.

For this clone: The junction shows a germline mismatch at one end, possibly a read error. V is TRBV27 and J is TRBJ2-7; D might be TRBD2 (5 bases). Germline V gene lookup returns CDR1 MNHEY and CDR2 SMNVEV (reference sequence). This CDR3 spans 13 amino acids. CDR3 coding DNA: TGTGCCAGCAGACCCGGAGGAGTCGACTCTCTTTCCTTC. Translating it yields CASRPGGVDSLSF.

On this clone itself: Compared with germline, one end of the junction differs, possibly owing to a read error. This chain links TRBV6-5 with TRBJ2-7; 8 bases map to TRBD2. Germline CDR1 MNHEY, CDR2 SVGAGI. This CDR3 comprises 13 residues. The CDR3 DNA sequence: TGTGCCAGCAGTTACTCCCAGAGCGGGAGCACCCCCTTC. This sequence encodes CASSYSQSGSTPF.

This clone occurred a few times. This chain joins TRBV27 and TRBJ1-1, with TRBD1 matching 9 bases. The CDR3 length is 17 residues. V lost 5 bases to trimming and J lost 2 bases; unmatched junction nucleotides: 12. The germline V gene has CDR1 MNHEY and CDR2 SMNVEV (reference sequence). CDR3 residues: CASSLRTGAFPNTEAFF. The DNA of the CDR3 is TGTGCCAGCAGTCTACGGACAGGGGCCTTTCCCAACACTGAAGCTTTCTTT.

The CDR3 loop is CAWSGPGEKLFF. The CDR3 DNA sequence: TGTGCCTGGAGCGGGCCCGGGGAAAAACTGTTTTTT. The rearrangement links TRBV30 to TRBJ1-4; unclear D gene. CDR1 and CDR2 from the germline V gene are GTSNPN and SVGIG (reference sequence). Trimming shortened V by 3 bases and J by 8 bases, and 10 bases separated the two germline ends. The CDR3 loop spans 12 amino acids.

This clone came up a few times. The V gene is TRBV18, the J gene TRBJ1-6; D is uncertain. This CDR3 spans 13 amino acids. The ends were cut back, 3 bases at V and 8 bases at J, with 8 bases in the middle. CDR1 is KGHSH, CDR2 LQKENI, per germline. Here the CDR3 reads CASSPAPDSPLHF. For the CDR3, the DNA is TGTGCCAGCTCACCCGCCCCCGATTCACCCCTCCACTTT.

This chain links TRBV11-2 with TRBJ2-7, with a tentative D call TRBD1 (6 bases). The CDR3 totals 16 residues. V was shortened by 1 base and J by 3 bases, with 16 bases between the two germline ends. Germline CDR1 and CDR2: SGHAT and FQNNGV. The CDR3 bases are TGTGCCAGCAGCTTAGGATGGGGGCATAGGGGCTACGAGCAGTACTTC. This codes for CASSLGWGHRGYEQYF.

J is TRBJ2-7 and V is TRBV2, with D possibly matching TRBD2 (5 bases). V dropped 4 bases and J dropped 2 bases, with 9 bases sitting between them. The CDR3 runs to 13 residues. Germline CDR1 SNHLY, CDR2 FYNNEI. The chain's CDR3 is CASSGRIPYEQYF. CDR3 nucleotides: TGTGCCAGCAGTGGGAGGATACCCTACGAGCAGTACTTC.

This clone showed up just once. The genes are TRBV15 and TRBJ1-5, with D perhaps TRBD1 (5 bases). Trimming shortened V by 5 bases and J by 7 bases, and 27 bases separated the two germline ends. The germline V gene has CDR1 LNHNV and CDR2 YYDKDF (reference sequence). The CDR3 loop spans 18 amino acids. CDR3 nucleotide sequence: TGTGCCACCAGCCTCCGAAGGCCAGGGAGTAGTTTTTGGCAGCCCCAGCATTTT. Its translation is CATSLRRPGSSFWQPQHF.

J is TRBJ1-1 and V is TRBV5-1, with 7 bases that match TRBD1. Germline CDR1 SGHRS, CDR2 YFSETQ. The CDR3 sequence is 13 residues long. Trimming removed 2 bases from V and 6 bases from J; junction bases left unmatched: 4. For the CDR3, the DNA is TGCGCCAGCAGCTTCCGACAGGGCGCTGAAGCTTTCTTT. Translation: CASSFRQGAEAFF. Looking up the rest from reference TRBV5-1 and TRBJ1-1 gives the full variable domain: KAGVTQTPRYLIKTRGQQVTLSCSPISGHRSVSWYQQTPGQGLQFLFEYFSETQRNKGNFPGRFSGRQFSNSRSEMNVSTLELGDSALYLCASSFRQGAEAFFGQGTRLTVV.

This chain's CDR3 is CASRPPGEGQPQHF. In nucleotides, the CDR3 is TGTGCCAGCAGGCCCCCAGGGGAGGGTCAGCCCCAGCATTTT. The rearrangement links TRBV6-5 to TRBJ1-5; perhaps TRBD1 as D (6 bases). V was pared by 6 bases and J by 6 bases, with 15 bases between. The length of the CDR3 is 14 residues. Germline V gene lookup returns CDR1 MNHEY and CDR2 SVGAGI.

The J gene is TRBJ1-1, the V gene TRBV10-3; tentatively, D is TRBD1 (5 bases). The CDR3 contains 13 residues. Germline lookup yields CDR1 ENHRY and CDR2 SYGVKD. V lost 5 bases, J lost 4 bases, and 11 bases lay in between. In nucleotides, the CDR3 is TGTGCCATCAGTCAGGGAATGGGCACTGAAGCTTTCTTT. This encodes CAISQGMGTEAFF.